Listed below are T cell receptor beta chains from one sample, sequenced in a study of beta chain features in type 1 diabetes. Here immunoSEQ multiplex PCR was the method, and the copy in TCRdb shows in-frame clones only, minus some. The sample includes around 260,000 clones, approximately 20% seen only once; the top ten take around 0.029%. Material for sequencing was naive CD4+ T cells from blood. The receptors here all came from a woman between 40 and 55 years old with type 1 diabetes. Both conserved end residues are part of each CDR3. A D gene is named only where the DNA matches it firmly. Clone size is given for some rows only: seen once, a few or many times, or a class if the clone is expanded.

V: TRBV7-9
J: TRBJ1-2
D: .
size: few
CDR3: CASSLAAGGVFYGYTF
DNA: TGTGCCAGCAGCTTAGCGGCGGGAGGAGTTTTCTATGGCTACACCTTC

V: TRBV5-4
J: TRBJ1-6
D: .
size: few
CDR3: CASSLVNPGGNSPLHF
DNA: TGTGCCAGCAGCTTGGTTAATCCAGGAGGGAATTCACCCCTCCACTTT

V: TRBV28
J: TRBJ2-1
D: .
size: few
CDR3: CASSSPGDFASSYNEQFF
DNA: TGTGCCAGCAGTTCACCCGGGGACTTCGCGAGCTCCTACAATGAGCAGTTCTTC

V: TRBV14
J: TRBJ1-4
D: TRBD1
size: few
CDR3: CASSLTNRGTNEKLFF
DNA: TGTGCCAGCAGCCTAACTAACAGGGGAACTAATGAAAAACTGTTTTTT

V: TRBV5-1
J: TRBJ2-3
D: TRBD1
size: .
CDR3: CASSLGRDRVTDTQYF
DNA: TGCGCCAGCAGCTTGGGAAGGGACAGGGTCACAGATACGCAGTATTTT

V: TRBV5-1
J: TRBJ2-7
D: .
size: .
CDR3: CASSLVSGTAYTYEQYF
DNA: TGCGCCAGCAGCTTGGTCTCCGGGACTGCGTATACCTACGAGCAGTACTTC

V: TRBV2
J: TRBJ2-1
D: TRBD2
size: .
CDR3: CASNRLAGADEQFF
DNA: TGTGCCAGCAACCGACTAGCGGGAGCCGATGAGCAGTTCTTC

V: TRBV7-9
J: TRBJ2-7
D: .
size: few
CDR3: CASSSRGDEQYF
DNA: TGTGCCAGCAGCTCCAGGGGGGACGAGCAGTACTTC

V: TRBV6-5
J: TRBJ2-3
D: TRBD2
size: few
CDR3: CASSSSGASTDTQYF
DNA: TGTGCCAGCAGCAGTAGCGGGGCTAGCACAGATACGCAGTATTTT

V: TRBV10-3
J: TRBJ2-1
D: .
size: once
CDR3: CAISEMGSNEQFF
DNA: TGTGCCATCAGTGAGATGGGCAGCAATGAGCAGTTCTTC

V: TRBV7-3
J: TRBJ1-1
D: .
size: .
CDR3: CASSFEGDTEAFF
DNA: TGTGCCAGCAGCTTCGAAGGGGACACTGAAGCTTTCTTT

V: TRBV27
J: TRBJ2-7
D: .
size: few
CDR3: CASSLSGHQYEQYF
DNA: TGTGCCAGCAGTTTATCGGGACATCAATACGAGCAGTACTTC

V: TRBV4-1
J: TRBJ1-4
D: .
size: .
CDR3: CASSQDEEKLFF
DNA: TGCGCCAGCAGCCAAGATGAGGAAAAACTGTTTTTT

V: TRBV5-5
J: TRBJ1-1
D: TRBD1
size: few
CDR3: CASSSPGTANTEAFF
DNA: TGTGCCAGCAGCTCTCCCGGGACAGCGAACACTGAAGCTTTCTTT

V: TRBV4-3
J: TRBJ2-1
D: TRBD1
size: .
CDR3: CASSPSWDRGNEQFF
DNA: TGCGCCAGCAGCCCTTCATGGGACAGGGGTAATGAGCAGTTCTTC

V: TRBV29-1
J: TRBJ1-2
D: .
size: few
CDR3: CSVYEDSSYGYTF
DNA: TGCAGCGTTTATGAAGACAGTTCCTATGGCTACACCTTC

V: TRBV5-1
J: TRBJ2-5
D: .
size: .
CDR3: CASRVSSGQETQYF
DNA: TGCGCCAGCAGGGTTAGCAGTGGCCAAGAGACCCAGTACTTC

V: TRBV30
J: TRBJ1-5
D: TRBD1
size: .
CDR3: CAGQGKGRNQPQHF
DNA: TGTGCCGGACAGGGAAAGGGTCGCAATCAGCCCCAGCATTTT

V: TRBV30
J: TRBJ2-1
D: TRBD2
size: .
CDR3: CAWSRPGLIIQFF
DNA: TGTGCCTGGAGTAGACCGGGACTAATCATTCAGTTCTTC

V: TRBV30
J: TRBJ1-1
D: .
size: .
CDR3: CAWSAQVMPEAFF
DNA: TGTGCCTGGAGTGCCCAGGTAATGCCTGAAGCTTTCTTT

V: TRBV9
J: TRBJ2-7
D: .
size: few
CDR3: CASSPRGASSYEQYF
DNA: TGTGCCAGCAGCCCCAGGGGGGCCAGCTCCTACGAGCAGTACTTC

V: TRBV6-4
J: TRBJ1-4
D: TRBD1
size: .
CDR3: CASIGQGRRGKLFF
DNA: TGTGCCAGCATCGGACAGGGTAGAAGGGGAAAACTGTTTTTT

V: TRBV29-1
J: TRBJ2-1
D: TRBD1
size: few
CDR3: CSVAQGANEQFF
DNA: TGCAGCGTTGCGCAGGGGGCAAATGAGCAGTTCTTC

V: TRBV28
J: TRBJ2-5
D: .
size: few
CDR3: CASSLEYQETQYF
DNA: TGTGCCAGCAGTTTAGAGTACCAAGAGACCCAGTACTTC

V: TRBV30
J: TRBJ2-7
D: TRBD1
size: .
CDR3: CAWTRDRGLDEQYF
DNA: TGTGCCTGGACCCGGGACAGGGGGCTGGACGAGCAGTACTTC

V: TRBV15
J: TRBJ1-2
D: TRBD1
size: few
CDR3: CATSREPGQFYGYTF
DNA: TGTGCCACCAGCAGAGAACCGGGACAGTTTTATGGCTACACCTTC